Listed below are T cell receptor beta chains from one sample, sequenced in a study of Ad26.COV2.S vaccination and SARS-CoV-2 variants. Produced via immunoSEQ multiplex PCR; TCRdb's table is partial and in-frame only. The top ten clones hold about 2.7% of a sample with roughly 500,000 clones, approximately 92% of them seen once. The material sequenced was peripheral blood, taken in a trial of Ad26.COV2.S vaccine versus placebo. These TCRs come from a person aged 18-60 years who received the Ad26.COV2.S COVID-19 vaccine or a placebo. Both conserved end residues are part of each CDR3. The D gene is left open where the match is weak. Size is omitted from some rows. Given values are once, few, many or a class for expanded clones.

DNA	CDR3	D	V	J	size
TGTGCCAGCAGCTTCAGGACCGTCAATGAGCAGTTCTTC	CASSFRTVNEQFF	NA	TRBV11-3	TRBJ2-1	NA
TGCGCCAGCAGCCAAGATGGGTGGGGGGCTCAGCCCCAGCATTTT	CASSQDGWGAQPQHF	NA	TRBV4-1	TRBJ1-5	NA
TGTGCCAGCAGCTTATCAAACGGCGGAAACACCATATATTTT	CASSLSNGGNTIYF	NA	TRBV7-2	TRBJ1-3	NA
TGCGCCAGCAGCCCAGGGAGGGGGCGGAACACCGGGGAGCTGTTTTTT	CASSPGRGRNTGELFF	NA	TRBV5-1	TRBJ2-2	NA
TGCGCCAGCATTGATGCTAGCGGGGGTAGGGAGCAGTTCTTC	CASIDASGGREQFF	TRBD2	TRBV5-1	TRBJ2-1	NA
TGCGCCAGCAGCCCCAGCGGGGGAATGGGCACCGGGGAGCTGTTTTTT	CASSPSGGMGTGELFF	TRBD2	TRBV5-1	TRBJ2-2	NA
TGTGCCTGGAGTGTAGGGGCGCCGCTAGTCCACGAGCAGTACTTC	CAWSVGAPLVHEQYF	NA	TRBV30	TRBJ2-7	NA
TGTGCCAGCAGCGTAGCGGGTGACAGCCTATACAATGAGCAGTTCTTC	CASSVAGDSLYNEQFF	NA	TRBV9	TRBJ2-1	NA
TGTGCCAGCAGCTTAGCTTTGGGCAATGAGCAGTTCTTC	CASSLALGNEQFF	NA	TRBV11-3	TRBJ2-1	NA
TGCGCCAGCAGCCCAGCCACAGGGGCCTTAGGACAGACCCAGTACTTC	CASSPATGALGQTQYF	TRBD1	TRBV4-3	TRBJ2-5	NA
TGTGCCAGCAGCAAAGAAGGCCAGACTACCAAGAGATACAATGAGCAGTTCTTC	CASSKEGQTTKRYNEQFF	NA	TRBV21-1	TRBJ2-1	NA
TGTGCCAGCAGCTCGCAGGGGGCCGGCACTGAAGCTTTCTTT	CASSSQGAGTEAFF	TRBD1	TRBV7-9	TRBJ1-1	once
TGCAGCGTTGGCCGGGCAGCGAACACTGAAGCTTTCTTT	CSVGRAANTEAFF	NA	TRBV29-1	TRBJ1-1	NA
TGTGCCAGCAGCTTCTCGGGAGGGTCGAACACCGGGGAGCTGTTTTTT	CASSFSGGSNTGELFF	TRBD2	TRBV5-5	TRBJ2-2	few
TGCGCCAGCAGCGCCTCTCCCCGGGAGACCCAGTACTTC	CASSASPRETQYF	NA	TRBV5-1	TRBJ2-5	NA
TGCGCCAGCAGCTCCCAAGTGAACACTGAAGCTTTCTTT	CASSSQVNTEAFF	NA	TRBV5-1	TRBJ1-1	NA
TGCGCCAGCAGCCAAGAGGGGACAGGGGTGGCCGAGCAGTACTTC	CASSQEGTGVAEQYF	TRBD1	TRBV4-3	TRBJ2-7	NA
TGTGCCAGCAGCTTACGGCCGGGGGCGAAAAACATTCAGTACTTC	CASSLRPGAKNIQYF	NA	TRBV7-6	TRBJ2-4	NA
TGCGCCAGCAGCCAAGATGACAGGGGTACCGAGCAGTACTTC	CASSQDDRGTEQYF	TRBD1	TRBV4-3	TRBJ2-7	NA
TGTGCCATCGTGGACAGGCCCAACACCGGGGAGCTGTTTTTT	CAIVDRPNTGELFF	TRBD1	TRBV10-3	TRBJ2-2	NA
TGCGCCAGCAGCCGGACCCAGGGTTGGGGCGAGACCCAGTACTTC	CASSRTQGWGETQYF	NA	TRBV4-1	TRBJ2-5	NA
TGCAGCTTTATAGTTTGGTCGACGCAGTATTTT	CSFIVWSTQYF	NA	TRBV29-1	TRBJ2-3	NA
TGTGCCAGCAGGGGGCGGGGGTTAAATGGCTACACCTTC	CASRGRGLNGYTF	NA	TRBV5-5	TRBJ1-2	once
TGCGCCAGCAGCACGGGACTAGCGGGAGGCCACAATGAGCAGTTCTTC	CASSTGLAGGHNEQFF	TRBD2	TRBV5-1	TRBJ2-1	NA
TGCGCCAGCAGCCCGAGAGGGATGGAAAACATTCAGTACTTC	CASSPRGMENIQYF	NA	TRBV4-3	TRBJ2-4	NA
TGTGCCAGCAGCGGGGGACAGGTGTCACGGGGCACAGATACGCAGTATTTT	CASSGGQVSRGTDTQYF	TRBD1	TRBV9	TRBJ2-3	NA
TGCGCCAGCAGCGCTCTGGCTAGCGGGGACACAGATACGCAGTATTTT	CASSALASGDTDTQYF	TRBD2	TRBV5-1	TRBJ2-3	NA
TGTGCCAGCACCGTTAACCGGGACAGCATCACTGAAGCTTTCTTT	CASTVNRDSITEAFF	TRBD1	TRBV6-5	TRBJ1-1	NA
TGTGCCAGCAGCCCCCTTCCCGGAATCTATGGCTACACCTTC	CASSPLPGIYGYTF	NA	TRBV7-8	TRBJ1-2	once
TGCGCCAGCAGCTTGGAAGGGATCGGCACAGATACGCAGTATTTT	CASSLEGIGTDTQYF	NA	TRBV5-1	TRBJ2-3	once
TGTGCCAGCAGCGTAGAGTTCGGCTCCTACGAGCAGTACTTC	CASSVEFGSYEQYF	NA	TRBV9	TRBJ2-7	NA
TGTGCCAGCAGTTTGAGGACATTCTTCCCTGGCTACACCTTC	CASSLRTFFPGYTF	NA	TRBV28	TRBJ1-2	NA
TGTGCCAGCAGCTTTGGGACAGGGTACGATGAAAAACTGTTTTTT	CASSFGTGYDEKLFF	TRBD1	TRBV7-2	TRBJ1-4	NA
TGTGCCAGCAGCTTATTTGACCGGGATCGGGAGACCCAGTACTTC	CASSLFDRDRETQYF	NA	TRBV7-2	TRBJ2-5	NA
TGTGCCAGCAGTGTCTTGGTGCTTTCCTACAATGAGCAGTTCTTC	CASSVLVLSYNEQFF	NA	TRBV2	TRBJ2-1	NA
TGTGCCAGCAGCCAAGAGGGGGTTTTCGGCTACACCTTC	CASSQEGVFGYTF	NA	TRBV14	TRBJ1-2	NA
TGTGCCAGCAGCTTAGGACTAGTTAAGCATGAGCAGTTCTTC	CASSLGLVKHEQFF	NA	TRBV7-8	TRBJ2-1	NA
TGTGCCAGTAGTACCTCAAAGACAGGATTCAATGAAAAACTGTTTTTT	CASSTSKTGFNEKLFF	NA	TRBV19	TRBJ1-4	NA
TGTGCCAGCAGCCGACAGGGGGCGCTTGAAAAACTGTTTTTT	CASSRQGALEKLFF	TRBD1	TRBV6-5	TRBJ1-4	NA
TGTGCCAGCACCGTAGGCGGGGGCCCCAATGAGCAGTTCTTC	CASTVGGGPNEQFF	NA	TRBV28	TRBJ2-1	NA
TGTGCCAGCAGCAGGGGACTAGCGGGAGGATACGAGCAGTTCTTC	CASSRGLAGGYEQFF	TRBD2	TRBV11-3	TRBJ2-1	NA
TGTGCCAGCAGCCCCTTTGGGGGAGAAGGCAATCAGCCCCAGCATTTT	CASSPFGGEGNQPQHF	NA	TRBV7-8	TRBJ1-5	NA
TGTGCCAGCAGCCTGGGCCCTGGGGACACTGAAGCTTTCTTT	CASSLGPGDTEAFF	NA	TRBV11-3	TRBJ1-1	NA
TGTGCCAGCAGCTTAGGTGAACTAGCGGGAGTGCAGGATGAGCAGTTCTTC	CASSLGELAGVQDEQFF	TRBD2	TRBV13	TRBJ2-1	NA
TGTGCCAGCGGAAAAACGACTAGCGGGAGTGACACCGGGGAGCTGTTTTTT	CASGKTTSGSDTGELFF	TRBD2	TRBV18	TRBJ2-2	NA
TGTGCCAGCTCGCCCGGGACAGGGGGTGAGACCCAGTACTTC	CASSPGTGGETQYF	TRBD1	TRBV18	TRBJ2-5	NA
TGTGCCAGCTACCCCGGCCAAGCGGGAGAAGAGACCCAGTACTTC	CASYPGQAGEETQYF	TRBD2	TRBV6-5	TRBJ2-5	NA
TGTGCCATCAGTGAGTCGAAAGGGGGCAGACACACTGAAGCTTTCTTT	CAISESKGGRHTEAFF	TRBD1	TRBV10-3	TRBJ1-1	NA
TGTGCCACCAGTGATCCCATACTAGCGGGAGGGCCGGGTGAGCAGTTCTTC	CATSDPILAGGPGEQFF	TRBD2	TRBV24-1	TRBJ2-1	NA
TGTGCCACCAGTGATTTGGCAGGGGGCAACTACAATGAGCAGTTCTTC	CATSDLAGGNYNEQFF	TRBD1	TRBV24-1	TRBJ2-1	NA
TGTGCCAGTAGTGGGGGTGGAGAGACCCAGTACTTC	CASSGGGETQYF	NA	TRBV19	TRBJ2-5	NA